These 21 T cell receptor beta chains came from one sample sequenced in a study of OX40 agonist ivuxolimab in advanced cancers. Assay used: immunoSEQ multiplex PCR; TCRdb lists only in-frame clones, some missing. There are nearly 50,000 clones in the sample; roughly 90% occur only once, and roughly 48% lies in the top ten. The sequences come from CD4+ or CD8+ T cells sorted from blood, collected in a trial of the OX40 agonist ivuxolimab. These receptors originate from an adult with an advanced solid tumor such as melanoma, head and neck, liver or kidney cancer.

This chain joins TRBV4-3 and TRBJ2-2, with 7 bases identical to TRBD2. This CDR3 has 18 amino acids. Looked up from germline, CDR1 is LGHNA and CDR2 is YSLEER. V shed 0 bases and J 2 bases; nucleotides not matched to a gene: 9. The CDR3 protein is CASSQEGVGTTNTGELFF. In DNA, the CDR3 is TGCGCCAGCAGCCAAGAGGGGGTAGGGACTACCAACACCGGGGAGCTGTTTTTT.

The chain joins TRBV29-1 to TRBJ1-5; tentative D call: TRBD1 (6 bases). The germline V and J ends were trimmed by 3 bases and 7 bases, with 16 bases remaining between them. Germline-derived CDR1 and CDR2 are SQVTM and ANQGSEA. The CDR3 runs to 14 residues. The CDR3 sequence: CSVEGSGDAQPQHF. CDR3 nucleotides: TGCAGCGTTGAGGGTTCAGGGGATGCACAGCCCCAGCATTTT.

For this clone: Different DNA sequences within this sample yield the same CDR3. The genes are TRBV11-2 and TRBJ2-7; 7 bases are shared with TRBD1. J gave up 2 bases and V 1 base, and 2 bases lay outside the gene matches. CDR1 and CDR2 from the germline V gene are SGHAT and FQNNGV. This CDR3 contains 14 residues. The CDR3: CASSLGQGAYEQYF. In nucleotides, the CDR3 is TGTGCCAGCAGCTTAGGTCAGGGGGCCTACGAGCAGTACTTC. The complete variable domain, with remaining parts taken from reference TRBV11-2 and TRBJ2-7, reads EAGVAQSPRYKIIEKRQSVAFWCNPISGHATLYWYQQILGQGPKLLIQFQNNGVVDDSQLPKDRFSAERLKGVDSTLKIQPAKLEDSAVYLCASSLGQGAYEQYFGPGTRLTVT.

The V call is TRBV5-1, the J call TRBJ2-4; 8 bases map to TRBD2. J was trimmed by 8 bases and V by 5 bases; bases with no gene match: 9. The CDR3 is made up of 14 amino acids. Germline CDR1 and CDR2: SGHRS and YFSETQ. This chain's CDR3 is CASSGDGGADIQYF. In DNA, the CDR3 is TGCGCCAGCAGTGGAGACGGGGGGGCCGACATTCAGTACTTC.

This clone has more than one count but fewer than ten. The V gene is TRBV4-2, the J gene TRBJ2-2; D gene unclear. The CDR3 loop spans 12 amino acids. Per the germline V gene, CDR1 is LGHNA and CDR2 is YNFKEQ. V was clipped by 6 bases and J by 4 bases, with 6 bases between them. CDR3 region: CASSFSTGELFF. The CDR3 DNA reads TGTGCCAGCAGTTTTTCCACCGGGGAGCTGTTTTTT.

The chain links TRBV27 to TRBJ1-5; D gene ambiguous. From germline, CDR1 is MNHEY and CDR2 SMNVEV (reference sequence). The CDR3 is 16 residues long. V was cut by 0 bases and J by 0 bases, with 9 bases left in between. In nucleotides, the CDR3 is TGTGCCAGCAGTTTATCGAGTTGGGATAGCAATCAGCCCCAGCATTTT. This codes for CASSLSSWDSNQPQHF.

J is TRBJ2-5 and V is TRBV7-9; D not resolved. Germline assignment: CDR1 SEHNR and CDR2 FQNEAQ (reference sequence). The CDR3 contains 12 residues. Trimming took off 6 bases at V and 2 bases at J, with 7 bases between the two ends. The CDR3 DNA sequence: TGTGCCAGCAGTGGTGCGCAAGAGACCCAGTACTTC. Protein: CASSGAQETQYF.

The table lists this clone with a count of one. The rearrangement joins TRBV29-1 to TRBJ2-5; 7 positions match TRBD1. Per the germline V gene, CDR1 is SQVTM and CDR2 is ANQGSEA. The CDR3 runs 13 residues. Unmatched junction bases numbered 6, after V lost 3 bases and J lost 5 bases. As DNA, the CDR3 is TGCAGCGTTGATGAGGGGGCTGGGGAGACCCAGTACTTC. As protein: CSVDEGAGETQYF.

The chain recombines TRBV4-1 with TRBJ2-1; TRBD2 agrees at 15 bases. Germline assignment: CDR1 MGHRA and CDR2 YSYEKL. V trimming: 7 bases; J trimming: 5 bases; junction bases outside the gene matches: 9. The CDR3 is 17 amino acids. This CDR3 reads CASMPEGLAGGNNEQFF. The CDR3 DNA reads as TGCGCCAGCATGCCCGAGGGACTAGCGGGGGGTAACAATGAGCAGTTCTTC.

The chain links TRBV7-7 to TRBJ2-1; D not certain. Germline V CDR1 and CDR2: SSHAT, FNYEAQ (reference sequence). The CDR3 consists of 13 residues. Trimming stripped 2 bases from V and 4 bases from J, with 6 bases between. The CDR3 DNA reads TGTGCCAGCAGCTTAAGTTTGTACAATGAGCAGTTCTTC. It is translated as CASSLSLYNEQFF.

This chain links TRBV6-6 with TRBJ1-3; the match to TRBD1 covers 8 bases. This CDR3 is built from 14 residues. CDR1 and CDR2 from the germline V gene are MNHNY and SVGAGI (reference sequence). V shed 6 bases and J 2 bases; nucleotides not matched to a gene: 3. The CDR3 sequence: CASSSTGAGNTIYF. CDR3 nucleotides: TGTGCCAGCAGCTCGACAGGGGCTGGAAACACCATATATTTT.

The V gene is TRBV13, the J gene TRBJ2-7; D is unclear. This CDR3 has 12 amino acids. Germline V gene data show CDR1 as PRHDT and CDR2 as FYEKMQ (reference sequence). V was clipped by 0 bases and J by 2 bases, with 2 bases between them. CDR3 DNA: TGTGCCAGCAGCTTAGGAGCCTACGAGCAGTACTTC. Its translation: CASSLGAYEQYF.

This chain uses TRBV9 with TRBJ2-3, with D hard to call. Looked up from germline, CDR1 is SGDLS and CDR2 is YYNGEE. The ends were cut back, 0 bases at V and 0 bases at J, with 8 bases in the middle. The CDR3 spans 15 residues. CDR3 sequence reads: CASSVGGVSTDTQYF. DNA for the CDR3: TGTGCCAGCAGCGTAGGCGGCGTGAGCACAGATACGCAGTATTTT.

This clone is categorized as medium-sized (0.01 to 0.1%). The gene calls are TRBV27 and TRBJ2-7; D not resolved. The germline V and J ends were trimmed by 8 bases and 7 bases, with 15 bases remaining between them. The CDR3 is 12 amino acids. Per germline, CDR1 MNHEY and CDR2 SMNVEV (reference sequence). The CDR3 DNA is TGTGCCAGCGCCTTTCCCGGTGCGGAGCAGTACTTC. Translation gives CASAFPGAEQYF.

The chain uses TRBV6-1 and TRBJ2-1; 8 positions agree with TRBD2. This CDR3 is 10 amino acids long. Germline CDR1 reads MNHNS; CDR2 reads SASEGT. V shed 8 bases, J shed 10 bases, and the junction held 1 base outside the gene matches. CDR3 loop: CASGGGEQFF. In nucleotides, the CDR3 is TGTGCCAGCGGCGGGGGGGAGCAGTTCTTC.

The chain uses TRBV4-1 and TRBJ2-3, with 9 bases fitting TRBD2. This CDR3 spans 17 amino acids. The V segment lost 0 bases and the J segment 2 bases; nucleotides outside the gene matches: 6. CDR1 is MGHRA and CDR2 is YSYEKL in the germline V gene. CDR3 residues: CASSQELAGATTDTQYF. The CDR3, as DNA: TGCGCCAGCAGCCAAGAATTAGCGGGGGCGACCACAGATACGCAGTATTTT.

CDR3 nucleotides: TGTGCCAGCAGCTCAAATCCCCAAGAGACCCAGTACTTC. It translates to CASSSNPQETQYF. V and J are TRBV11-2 and TRBJ2-5; D remains unclear. The germline V gene encodes CDR1 SGHAT and CDR2 FQNNGV. This CDR3 spans 13 amino acids. Trimming shortened V by 4 bases and J by 1 base, and 7 bases separated the two germline ends.

V and J are TRBV15 and TRBJ1-1; unclear D gene. This CDR3 has 14 residues. Germline V gene data show CDR1 as LNHNV and CDR2 as YYDKDF (reference sequence). Trimming took off 0 bases at V and 6 bases at J, with 11 bases between the two ends. CDR3 sequence reads: CATSRDRLEPEAFF. The CDR3 bases are TGTGCCACCAGCAGAGATCGGCTGGAGCCTGAAGCTTTCTTT.

The genes are TRBV11-1 and TRBJ1-5, with 9 bases matching TRBD1. J was trimmed by 5 bases and V by 5 bases; bases with no gene match: 7. The length of the CDR3 is 15 residues. Germline loops: CDR1 SGHAT, CDR2 FQDESV (reference sequence). The CDR3 reads CASSPGQGKDQPQHF. As DNA, the CDR3 is TGTGCCAGCAGCCCGGGACAGGGAAAAGATCAGCCCCAGCATTTT.

The CDR3 loop reads CASSEVGGLSSYEQYF. CDR3 coding DNA: TGTGCCAGCAGTGAAGTGGGGGGCCTTAGCTCCTACGAGCAGTACTTC. The J gene is TRBJ2-7, the V gene TRBV6-1; D may be TRBD1 or TRBD2 (6 bases each). V lost 1 base, J lost 0 bases, and 13 bases lay in between. The CDR3 loop spans 16 amino acids. Germline V gene lookup returns CDR1 MNHNS and CDR2 SASEGT.

The V gene is TRBV15, the J gene TRBJ2-7; D perhaps matches TRBD2 (5 bases). CDR1 and CDR2 (germline): LNHNV, YYDKDF (reference sequence). The CDR3 loop spans 12 amino acids. V was shortened by 1 base and J by 4 bases, with 5 bases between the two germline ends. DNA of the CDR3: TGTGCCACCAGCAGAGGAGGGTACGAGCAGTACTTC. It yields the protein CATSRGGYEQYF.